Listed below are T cell receptor beta chains from one sample, sequenced in a study of control samples from healthy donors and cancer patients. Clones were read by immunoSEQ multiplex PCR, and TCRdb kept only the in-frame ones, dropping some. This sample has roughly 150,000 clones, with around 90% found just once. Sequences were obtained from blood. The receptors originated from a man between 18 and 35 years old in good health. Both conserved end residues are part of each CDR3. The D gene is left open where the match is weak. Clone size is given for some rows only: seen once, a few or many times, or a class if the clone is expanded.

J: TRBJ2-5
D: .
V: TRBV3-1/TRBV3-2
size: .
CDR3: CASSQDETQYF
DNA: TGTGCCAGCAGCCAAGATGAGACCCAGTACTTC

J: TRBJ1-4
D: .
V: TRBV4-1
size: .
CDR3: CASSQDDRTTNEKLFF
DNA: TGCGCCAGCAGCCAGGATGACAGGACGACTAATGAAAAACTGTTTTTT

J: TRBJ2-1
D: TRBD1
V: TRBV5-6
size: .
CDR3: CASSLFGQGSYNEQFF
DNA: TGTGCCAGCAGCTTGTTCGGACAGGGGTCCTACAATGAGCAGTTCTTC

J: TRBJ2-7
D: .
V: TRBV21-1
size: .
CDR3: CASSKKASSYEQYF
DNA: TGTGCCAGCAGCAAGAAGGCGAGCTCCTACGAGCAGTACTTC

J: TRBJ1-5
D: TRBD1
V: TRBV6-5
size: .
CDR3: CASSSTGEVQPQHF
DNA: TGTGCCAGCAGTTCCACAGGGGAGGTTCAGCCCCAGCATTTT

J: TRBJ2-7
D: .
V: TRBV28
size: .
CDR3: CASSLRASYEQYF
DNA: TGTGCCAGCAGTTTACGAGCGTCCTACGAGCAGTACTTC

J: TRBJ1-1
D: .
V: TRBV11-2
size: .
CDR3: CASSLSLYGGRTEAFF
DNA: TGTGCCAGCAGCTTAAGCCTGTATGGGGGGCGGACTGAAGCTTTCTTT

J: TRBJ1-5
D: .
V: TRBV24-1
size: .
CDR3: CATSDPGQKMPQHF
DNA: TGTGCCACCAGTGACCCGGGCCAAAAAATGCCCCAGCATTTT

J: TRBJ2-3
D: .
V: TRBV2
size: .
CDR3: CASNGPFTDTQYF
DNA: TGTGCCAGCAACGGACCTTTCACAGATACGCAGTATTTT

J: TRBJ1-1
D: .
V: TRBV23-1
size: .
CDR3: CASSQSRAGPSLNTEAFF
DNA: TGCGCCAGCAGTCAATCTCGGGCAGGTCCTTCGCTGAACACTGAAGCTTTCTTT

J: TRBJ2-1
D: .
V: TRBV6-2/TRBV6-3
size: .
CDR3: CASSYSNEQFF
DNA: TGTGCCAGCAGTTACTCTAATGAGCAGTTCTTC

J: TRBJ2-5
D: TRBD2
V: TRBV29-1
size: .
CDR3: CSVKRGEGTQYF
DNA: TGCAGCGTGAAACGGGGGGAAGGGACCCAGTACTTC

J: TRBJ2-5
D: .
V: TRBV27
size: .
CDR3: CASTQGETQYF
DNA: TGTGCCAGCACCCAAGGGGAGACCCAGTACTTC

J: TRBJ2-1
D: .
V: TRBV28
size: .
CDR3: CASSYRGDPNEQFF
DNA: TGTGCCAGCAGCTATCGTGGAGACCCCAATGAGCAGTTCTTC

J: TRBJ1-1
D: .
V: TRBV6-1
size: .
CDR3: CASSGRTAGSNTEAFF
DNA: TGTGCCAGCAGTGGAAGGACAGCAGGTTCGAACACTGAAGCTTTCTTT

J: TRBJ2-1
D: .
V: TRBV5-1
size: .
CDR3: CASSSGVSPPYNEQFF
DNA: TGCGCCAGCAGCTCGGGGGTTTCCCCCCCCTACAATGAGCAGTTCTTC

J: TRBJ2-3
D: TRBD2
V: TRBV27
size: .
CDR3: CASSLERGGDTQYF
DNA: TGTGCCAGCAGTCTAGAGCGGGGGGGCGATACGCAGTATTTT

J: TRBJ2-2
D: .
V: TRBV9
size: .
CDR3: CASSVEVGVSGELFF
DNA: TGTGCCAGCAGCGTAGAGGTAGGGGTGTCCGGGGAGCTGTTTTTT

J: TRBJ1-2
D: .
V: TRBV7-8
size: .
CDR3: CASSFGGFYGYTF
DNA: TGTGCCAGCAGCTTTGGAGGATTCTATGGCTACACCTTC

J: TRBJ2-3
D: TRBD2
V: TRBV19
size: .
CDR3: CASKRGGASTDTQYF
DNA: TGTGCCAGTAAACGGGGGGGGGCCAGCACAGATACGCAGTATTTT

J: TRBJ2-2
D: .
V: TRBV27
size: .
CDR3: CASSLREGELFF
DNA: TGTGCCAGCAGTCTCAGGGAGGGGGAGCTGTTTTTT

J: TRBJ2-7
D: TRBD1
V: TRBV3-1/TRBV3-2
size: .
CDR3: CASSQAAGTGGVVHEQYF
DNA: TGTGCCAGCAGCCAAGCCGCCGGGACAGGGGGCGTCGTCCACGAGCAGTACTTC

J: TRBJ2-7
D: .
V: TRBV6-5
size: medium-sized
CDR3: CASSHREGYEQYF
DNA: TGTGCCAGCAGCCACAGGGAAGGGTACGAGCAGTACTTC

J: TRBJ1-1
D: .
V: TRBV14
size: .
CDR3: CASSQLGDSNTEAFF
DNA: TGTGCCAGCAGCCAGCTTGGGGATTCGAACACTGAAGCTTTCTTT

J: TRBJ2-7
D: .
V: TRBV11-2
size: .
CDR3: CASSPAAREQYF
DNA: TGTGCCAGCAGCCCCGCGGCCAGGGAGCAGTACTTC

J: TRBJ2-7
D: TRBD1
V: TRBV30
size: .
CDR3: CAWSWTGRFYEQYF
DNA: TGTGCCTGGAGTTGGACAGGGAGGTTCTACGAGCAGTACTTC

J: TRBJ2-7
D: TRBD1
V: TRBV12-5
size: .
CDR3: CASGLDAGGFYEQYF
DNA: TGTGCTAGTGGTTTGGACGCAGGGGGCTTCTACGAGCAGTACTTC

J: TRBJ2-5
D: TRBD2
V: TRBV6-2/TRBV6-3
size: .
CDR3: CASSSAGTHRTQYF
DNA: TGTGCCAGCAGTTCAGCGGGGACCCATCGGACCCAGTACTTC

J: TRBJ1-4
D: .
V: TRBV7-8
size: .
CDR3: CASSRDSGNEKLFF
DNA: TGTGCCAGCAGCCGGGACTCGGGTAATGAAAAACTGTTTTTT

J: TRBJ2-1
D: TRBD2
V: TRBV2
size: .
CDR3: CASSDPGGWDSYNEQFF
DNA: TGTGCCAGCAGCGACCCCGGGGGGTGGGACTCCTACAATGAGCAGTTCTTC

J: TRBJ1-5
D: TRBD1
V: TRBV28
size: .
CDR3: CASSLFTGAYQPQHF
DNA: TGTGCCAGCAGTTTATTTACAGGGGCCTATCAGCCCCAGCATTTT

J: TRBJ2-7
D: TRBD2
V: TRBV4-1
size: .
CDR3: CASSQGPSGVYEQYF
DNA: TGCGCCAGCAGCCAAGGTCCTAGCGGGGTCTACGAGCAGTACTTC

J: TRBJ2-7
D: .
V: TRBV12-3/TRBV12-4
size: .
CDR3: CASSFGQSYEQYF
DNA: TGTGCCAGCAGTTTTGGTCAGTCCTACGAGCAGTACTTC

J: TRBJ1-1
D: .
V: TRBV13
size: .
CDR3: CASSLVLQNTEAFF
DNA: TGTGCCAGCAGCTTAGTATTGCAGAACACTGAAGCTTTCTTT

J: TRBJ2-7
D: .
V: TRBV7-2
size: .
CDR3: CASSLTVRQDKYF
DNA: TGTGCCAGCAGCCTCACCGTTCGTCAAGACAAGTACTTC

J: TRBJ2-3
D: .
V: TRBV7-3
size: .
CDR3: CASSPTGGAGNTQYF
DNA: TGTGCCAGCAGCCCGACTGGGGGGGCCGGGAATACGCAGTATTTT

J: TRBJ2-2
D: .
V: TRBV11-2
size: once
CDR3: CASSLAYYTGELFF
DNA: TGTGCCAGCAGCTTAGCCTATTACACCGGGGAGCTGTTTTTT

J: TRBJ2-2
D: .
V: TRBV5-6
size: .
CDR3: CASSFGAGNPGELFF
DNA: TGTGCCAGCAGCTTCGGGGCAGGGAATCCCGGGGAGCTGTTTTTT

J: TRBJ2-3
D: .
V: TRBV20-1
size: .
CDR3: CSASAVQGSGDTQYF
DNA: TGCAGTGCTAGTGCCGTACAGGGTTCCGGAGATACGCAGTATTTT

J: TRBJ2-7
D: TRBD1
V: TRBV29-1
size: .
CDR3: CSVNPGQGRSGEQYF
DNA: TGCAGCGTGAACCCCGGACAGGGGAGGTCGGGGGAGCAGTACTTC

J: TRBJ1-1
D: TRBD1
V: TRBV30
size: .
CDR3: CAFSGTVNTEAFF
DNA: TGTGCCTTCTCCGGGACAGTTAACACTGAAGCTTTCTTT

J: TRBJ2-7
D: TRBD2
V: TRBV13
size: .
CDR3: CASSPDRLAGGPWEQYF
DNA: TGTGCCAGCAGCCCAGACCGACTAGCGGGGGGACCTTGGGAGCAGTACTTC

J: TRBJ2-7
D: TRBD1
V: TRBV27
size: .
CDR3: CASSFQGTGTHEQYF
DNA: TGTGCCAGCAGTTTCCAAGGGACAGGGACCCACGAGCAGTACTTC

J: TRBJ2-3
D: .
V: TRBV15
size: .
CDR3: CASRLGGLDTDTQYF
DNA: TGTGCCTCCCGCCTAGGGGGGCTGGACACAGATACGCAGTATTTT

J: TRBJ1-2
D: TRBD1
V: TRBV15
size: .
CDR3: CATSRATTGPNYGYTF
DNA: TGTGCCACCAGCAGAGCCACGACAGGGCCGAACTATGGCTACACCTTC

J: TRBJ1-1
D: .
V: TRBV4-3
size: .
CDR3: CASSQDVAAEGAFF
DNA: TGCGCCAGCAGCCAAGACGTCGCGGCAGAAGGAGCTTTCTTT

J: TRBJ1-2
D: TRBD1
V: TRBV28
size: .
CDR3: CASTLRQGPNYGYTF
DNA: TGTGCCAGCACCCTCCGACAGGGACCTAACTATGGCTACACCTTC

J: TRBJ1-5
D: .
V: TRBV5-4
size: .
CDR3: CASSLFGVNQPQHF
DNA: TGTGCCAGCAGCTTGTTCGGGGTCAATCAGCCCCAGCATTTT

J: TRBJ1-4
D: .
V: TRBV30
size: .
CDR3: CAWSVGPARNEKLFF
DNA: TGTGCCTGGAGTGTAGGTCCGGCACGTAATGAAAAACTGTTTTTT

J: TRBJ1-4
D: .
V: TRBV7-2
size: .
CDR3: CASSLGVANEKLFF
DNA: TGTGCCAGCAGCTTGGGGGTGGCTAATGAAAAACTGTTTTTT

J: TRBJ1-2
D: .
V: TRBV4-3
size: .
CDR3: CASSQGFGYTF
DNA: TGCGCCAGCAGCCAAGGGTTTGGCTACACCTTC